The 23 T cell receptor beta chains below all came from one sample that was sequenced in a study of shared T cell receptors in the human thymus. Repertoires were generated with immunoSEQ multiplex PCR, while TCRdb's copy carries only in-frame clones and drops some. The table lists hundreds of thousands of clones, roughly 90% of them singletons. A further study also used this sample, focusing on human thymus T cells.

The source material was thymocytes. These receptor sequences come from a boy in the first two years of life with a congenital heart defect.

The chain employs TRBV7-3 and TRBJ1-1; D gene unclear. Per germline, CDR1 SGHTA and CDR2 FQGTGA. The CDR3 extends over 15 amino acids. Deletions cut 0 bases from V and 1 base from J, with 9 bases between. This CDR3 reads CASSLTEGGNTEAFF. The CDR3 nucleotides read TGTGCCAGCAGCTTAACGGAGGGTGGGAACACTGAAGCTTTCTTT.

This chain links TRBV27 with TRBJ2-2; 8 bases match TRBD2. Germline V gives CDR1 MNHEY, CDR2 SMNVEV (reference sequence). The ends lost 5 bases at V and 5 bases at J; junction bases unmatched: 19. The CDR3 covers 19 residues. The CDR3 sequence is CASSPKGQIAGTGTGELFF. CDR3 in DNA: TGTGCCAGCAGTCCTAAGGGGCAGATAGCGGGAACAGGAACCGGGGAGCTGTTTTTT.

V usage is TRBV7-2 and J usage is TRBJ2-7, with D possibly being TRBD2 (5 bases). Germline V CDR1 and CDR2: SGHTA, FQGNSA. The CDR3 runs to 12 residues. Trimming removed 4 bases from V and 6 bases from J, with 10 bases in between. In nucleotides, the CDR3 is TGTGCCAGCAGCTCCGTTACTAGCGAGCAGTACTTC. Translation: CASSSVTSEQYF.

This rearrangement joins TRBV7-6 to TRBJ2-7, with 7 bases lining up with TRBD1. CDR1 and CDR2 (germline): SGHVS, FNYEAQ. Germline trimming cut 0 bases from V and 2 bases from J; bases unmatched to any gene: 16. The CDR3 is 19 amino acids. The CDR3 sequence: CASSLAERLDRPQTYEQYF. CDR3 sequence (DNA): TGTGCCAGCAGCTTAGCGGAGAGGTTGGACAGGCCCCAAACCTACGAGCAGTACTTC.

The rearrangement uses TRBV12-5 and TRBJ2-1, with 15 bases that match TRBD2. Germline V gives CDR1 LGHNT, CDR2 FRNRAP. The junction had 7 bases not matched to a gene; V was cut back by 0 bases and J by 10 bases. The CDR3 spans 17 residues. The CDR3 region has the DNA TGTGCTAGTGGTTTGGTAAAGGGACTAGCGGGAGGCGAGGAGCAGTTCTTC. As protein: CASGLVKGLAGGEEQFF.

This sequence joins TRBV10-3 and TRBJ2-7, with 8 bases matching TRBD1. Germline V gene sequence: CDR1 ENHRY, CDR2 SYGVKD. V lost 10 bases, J lost 3 bases, and 5 bases stayed unmatched. The CDR3 length is 12 residues. CDR3 sequence reads: CATRDRNYEQYF. CDR3 in DNA: TGTGCCACCCGGGACAGGAACTACGAGCAGTACTTC.

The chain is built from TRBV28 and TRBJ2-7, with 10 bases lining up with TRBD2. The junction had 12 bases not matched to a gene; V was cut back by 10 bases and J by 0 bases. There are 16 residues in the CDR3. Germline-derived CDR1 and CDR2 are MDHEN and SYDVKM. CDR3 loop: CATRTSGPTSSYEQYF. As DNA, the CDR3 is TGTGCCACCAGGACTAGCGGACCGACAAGCTCCTACGAGCAGTACTTC. The full variable domain, in which reference TRBV28 and TRBJ2-7 provide the parts outside the CDR3, is DVKVTQSSRYLVKRTGEKVFLECVQDMDHENMFWYRQDPGLGLRLIYFSYDVKMKEKGDIPEGYSVSREKKERFSLILESASTNQTSMYLCATRTSGPTSSYEQYFGPGTRLTVT.

The rearrangement joins TRBV5-1 to TRBJ2-5; 7 bases are a match to TRBD2. Germline CDR1 reads SGHRS; CDR2 reads YFSETQ. V lost 3 bases to trimming and J lost 6 bases; unmatched junction nucleotides: 8. The length of the CDR3 is 14 residues. This CDR3 reads CASSWERDGKTQYF. As DNA, the CDR3 is TGCGCCAGCAGCTGGGAGCGGGATGGAAAGACCCAGTACTTC.

This chain uses TRBV27 with TRBJ1-4, with a possible D match to TRBD1 (5 bases). The CDR3 is 16 residues long. The germline V and J ends were trimmed by 7 bases and 2 bases, with 17 bases remaining between them. The germline CDR1 and CDR2 sequences are MNHEY and SMNVEV (reference sequence). This CDR3 is CASKFSWGSTNEKLFF. CDR3 bases: TGTGCCAGCAAATTTTCTTGGGGCTCCACTAATGAAAAACTGTTTTTT. The whole variable domain, filled in from reference TRBV27 and TRBJ1-4, reads EAQVTQNPRYLITVTGKKLTVTCSQNMNHEYMSWYRQDPGLGLRQIYYSMNVEVTDKGDVPEGYKVSRKEKRNFPLILESPSPNQTSLYFCASKFSWGSTNEKLFFGSGTQLSVL.

The rearrangement links TRBV28 to TRBJ1-4; 7 bases fit TRBD1. Germline V gives CDR1 MDHEN, CDR2 SYDVKM. There are 15 residues in the CDR3. V lost 6 bases to trimming and J lost 8 bases; unmatched junction nucleotides: 12. This chain's CDR3 is CASSPPQGDREKLFF. CDR3 in DNA: TGTGCCAGCAGCCCTCCCCAGGGGGATCGGGAAAAACTGTTTTTT. Supplemented by reference TRBV28 and TRBJ1-4, the full variable domain reads DVKVTQSSRYLVKRTGEKVFLECVQDMDHENMFWYRQDPGLGLRLIYFSYDVKMKEKGDIPEGYSVSREKKERFSLILESASTNQTSMYLCASSPPQGDREKLFFGSGTQLSVL.

This clone showed up just a few times. V usage is TRBV7-9 and J usage is TRBJ1-2; perhaps TRBD1 as D (5 bases). CDR3 length: 12 residues. V was pared by 5 bases and J by 7 bases, with 11 bases between. Germline V CDR1 and CDR2: SEHNR, FQNEAQ (reference sequence). The CDR3 DNA sequence: TGTGCCAGCAGCGCGGGGGGGGTTGGCTACACCTTC. Residues: CASSAGGVGYTF.

The V call is TRBV28, the J call TRBJ1-2; D is possibly TRBD1 (6 bases). Germline CDR1 is MDHEN and CDR2 is SYDVKM. V was trimmed by 11 bases and J by 8 bases, leaving 18 bases between them. This CDR3 is built from 12 residues. In nucleotides, the CDR3 is TGTGCCGGCCGACAGGCCACGGGAGGCTACACCTTC. It translates to CAGRQATGGYTF.

The chain carries TRBV4-1 and TRBJ1-1; unclear D gene. The CDR3 contains 14 residues. CDR1 MGHRA and CDR2 YSYEKL come from the germline V gene. The V gene lost 0 bases and the J gene lost 1 base, with 6 bases spanning the gap. CDR3 nucleotide sequence: TGCGCCAGCAGCCAAGATAGTAAGAACACTGAAGCTTTCTTT. Amino acid sequence: CASSQDSKNTEAFF.

J is TRBJ2-2 and V is TRBV4-1, with 11 bases fitting TRBD2. The V gene's germline CDR1 is MGHRA and CDR2 YSYEKL. J was trimmed by 6 bases and V by 0 bases; bases with no gene match: 3. The CDR3 is made up of 16 amino acids. CDR3 amino acids: CASSQDSSGRAGELFF. CDR3 coding DNA: TGCGCCAGCAGCCAAGATAGTAGCGGGAGGGCCGGGGAGCTGTTTTTT.

The rearrangement joins TRBV4-2 to TRBJ2-1; D unclear. From germline, CDR1 is LGHNA and CDR2 YNFKEQ. Deletions cut 4 bases from V and 3 bases from J, with 16 bases between. This CDR3 has 16 amino acids. CDR3 sequence (DNA): TGTGCCAGCAGCCGCGCCGAACCCCCTAACTACAATGAGCAGTTCTTC. Amino acids: CASSRAEPPNYNEQFF.

The chain couples TRBV5-4 to TRBJ2-5; a weak D match, TRBD1 (7 bases). The CDR3 contains 17 residues. Germline V gives CDR1 SGHNT, CDR2 YYREEE (reference sequence). V shed 1 base and J shed 1 base, with 17 bases lying between them. The CDR3 DNA is TGTGCCAGCAGCTTGTTTGGGCAGGGGGGAGGCCAAGAGACCCAGTACTTC. Amino acid sequence: CASSLFGQGGGQETQYF.

The J gene is TRBJ2-7, the V gene TRBV11-2, with D uncertain. Germline V gene lookup returns CDR1 SGHAT and CDR2 FQNNGV. Trimming removed 4 bases from V and 0 bases from J, with 19 bases in between. This CDR3 has 17 residues. In DNA, the CDR3 is TGTGCCAGCAGCTCCCCCCCCGGTTTTCTTGGCTCCTACGAGCAGTACTTC. This codes for CASSSPPGFLGSYEQYF.

The genes are TRBV28 and TRBJ2-1; 9 nucleotides line up with TRBD1. CDR1 MDHEN and CDR2 SYDVKM come from the germline V gene. V shed 10 bases, J shed 8 bases, and the junction held 15 bases outside the gene matches. The CDR3 runs to 15 residues. CDR3 sequence: CATGPGTGCFYEQFF. The CDR3 region has the DNA TGTGCCACAGGCCCCGGGACAGGGTGTTTCTATGAGCAGTTCTTC.

The V and J genes are TRBV28 and TRBJ1-1; 10 positions match TRBD1. This CDR3 region has 15 residues. Trimming cost V 5 bases and J 5 bases; bases outside gene matches: 8. The germline V gene has CDR1 MDHEN and CDR2 SYDVKM. CDR3 amino acids: CASSRTRDRGTEAFF. CDR3 bases: TGTGCCAGCAGTCGGACCCGGGACAGGGGTACTGAAGCTTTCTTT.

The chain is built from TRBV6-5 and TRBJ2-2; D perhaps matches TRBD1 (6 bases). V lost 2 bases, J lost 0 bases, and 7 bases lay in between. Germline assignment: CDR1 MNHEY and CDR2 SVGAGI. The CDR3 sequence is 15 residues long. CDR3 nucleotide sequence: TGTGCCAGCAGTTACGACAGGACGAACACCGGGGAGCTGTTTTTT. It is translated as CASSYDRTNTGELFF.

This clone was picked up a small number of times. V is TRBV2 and J is TRBJ2-2; unclear D gene. With 7 bases removed from V and 4 bases from J, the gap between germline ends came to 7 bases. CDR3 size: 12 residues. CDR1 SNHLY and CDR2 FYNNEI come from the germline V gene. CDR3 in DNA: TGTGCCAGCATGGGCCCCACCGGGGAGCTGTTTTTT. Protein sequence: CASMGPTGELFF. The complete variable domain, with remaining parts taken from reference TRBV2 and TRBJ2-2, reads EPEVTQTPSHQVTQMGQEVILRCVPISNHLYFYWYRQILGQKVEFLVSFYNNEISEKSEIFDDQFSVERPDGSNFTLKIRSTKLEDSAMYFCASMGPTGELFFGEGSRLTVL.

The chain couples TRBV28 to TRBJ1-5; no definite D call. The CDR3 is 15 amino acids. Germline-derived CDR1 and CDR2 are MDHEN and SYDVKM. Trimming stripped 3 bases from V and 2 bases from J, with 11 bases between. Written as DNA, the CDR3 is TGTGCCAGCAGTTTGTCCGGGAAGGGCAATCAGCCCCAGCATTTT. It codes for CASSLSGKGNQPQHF. Full variable domain (remainder filled in from reference TRBV28 and TRBJ1-5): DVKVTQSSRYLVKRTGEKVFLECVQDMDHENMFWYRQDPGLGLRLIYFSYDVKMKEKGDIPEGYSVSREKKERFSLILESASTNQTSMYLCASSLSGKGNQPQHFGDGTRLSIL.

The V call is TRBV19, the J call TRBJ1-2; 8 bases are a match to TRBD1. The V gene end was trimmed by 10 bases and the J gene end by 4 bases; junction bases not matched to a gene: 8. Germline V gene lookup returns CDR1 LNHDA and CDR2 SQIVND (reference sequence). This CDR3 has 13 residues. CDR3 sequence (DNA): TGTGCCACCTGTACCGGGACAGGCTATGGCTACACCTTC. This codes for CATCTGTGYGYTF.